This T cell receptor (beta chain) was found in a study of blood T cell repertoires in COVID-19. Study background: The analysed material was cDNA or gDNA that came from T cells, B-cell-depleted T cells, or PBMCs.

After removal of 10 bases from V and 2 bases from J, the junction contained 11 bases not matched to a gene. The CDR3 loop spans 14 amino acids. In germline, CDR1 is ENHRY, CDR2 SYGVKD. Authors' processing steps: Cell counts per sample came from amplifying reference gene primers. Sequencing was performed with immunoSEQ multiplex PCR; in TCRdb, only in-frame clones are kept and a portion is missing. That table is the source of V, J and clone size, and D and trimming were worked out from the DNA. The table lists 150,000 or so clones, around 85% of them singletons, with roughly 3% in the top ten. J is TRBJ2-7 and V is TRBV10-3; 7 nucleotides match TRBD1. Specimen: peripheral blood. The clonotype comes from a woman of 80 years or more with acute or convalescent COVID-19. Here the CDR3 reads CATLYTGATYEQYF. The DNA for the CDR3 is TGTGCCACCCTCTACACAGGGGCAACCTACGAGCAGTACTTC.